One sample yielded the 7 T cell receptor beta chains listed below, sequenced in a study of blood T cell repertoires in COVID-19. Clones were sequenced by immunoSEQ multiplex PCR, and TCRdb holds only the in-frame ones, with some missing. Of around 110,000 clones listed, around nine tenths are singletons. Sample: peripheral blood. The receptors stem from a young woman with acute or convalescent COVID-19.

The chain carries TRBV6-4 and TRBJ2-1; 12 nucleotides line up with TRBD1. Germline CDR1 MRHNA, CDR2 SNTAGT. Unmatched junction bases numbered 16, after V lost 8 bases and J lost 8 bases. The CDR3 sequence is 17 residues long. The CDR3 DNA follows: TGTGCCAGCCAGCCTTATCCCGGGACAGGGGGCTTCGATGAGCAGTTCTTC. Its protein is CASQPYPGTGGFDEQFF.

The chain joins TRBV3-1 (or the pseudogene TRBV3-2) to TRBJ1-1; no clear D. Trimming removed 1 base from V and 0 bases from J, with 12 bases in between. Germline lookup yields CDR1 LGHDT and CDR2 YNNKEL (reference sequence). The CDR3 extends over 16 amino acids. CDR3 sequence: CASSQGSGTMNTEAFF. CDR3 DNA sequence: TGTGCCAGCAGCCAAGGGTCAGGAACCATGAACACTGAAGCTTTCTTT.

The V and J genes are TRBV12-5 and TRBJ2-5; TRBD2 aligns across 8 bases. The CDR3 has 15 amino acids. Germline values: CDR1 LGHNT, CDR2 FRNRAP. Unmatched junction bases numbered 9, after V lost 5 bases and J lost 4 bases. The CDR3: CASGPARGGPETQYF. CDR3 nucleotides: TGTGCTAGTGGTCCCGCCCGGGGGGGACCAGAGACCCAGTACTTC.

The chain carries TRBV27 and TRBJ2-1, with TRBD2 as a possible D gene (5 bases). Germline lookup yields CDR1 MNHEY and CDR2 SMNVEV (reference sequence). V was cut by 6 bases and J by 4 bases, with 16 bases left in between. The CDR3 length is 15 residues. The CDR3 DNA reads as TGTGCCAGCAGGGGAGAGCCCCCCCTATACAATGAGCAGTTCTTC. Protein product: CASRGEPPLYNEQFF.

The genes are TRBV5-5 and TRBJ1-5; 8 nucleotides agree with TRBD1. CDR3 length: 19 amino acids. V dropped 4 bases and J dropped 1; count of bases not matched to a gene: 16. In germline, CDR1 is SGHKS, CDR2 YYEKEE (reference sequence). CDR3 nucleotides: TGTGCCAGCAGCCTATTTATTTCCACCGGGACAGGCAGCAATCAGCCCCAGCATTTT. Amino acids: CASSLFISTGTGSNQPQHF.

The V call is TRBV12-5, the J call TRBJ1-2; D remains ambiguous. From germline, CDR1 is LGHNT and CDR2 FRNRAP. The CDR3 is made up of 13 amino acids. Trimming stripped 9 bases from V and 6 bases from J, with 17 bases between. CDR3 DNA sequence: TGTGCTAGCCCCCGGGGAGGGTCTAATGGCTACACCTTC. This gives the protein CASPRGGSNGYTF.

V is TRBV7-2 and J is TRBJ1-1, with no clear D. V was cut by 7 bases and J by 6 bases, with 27 bases left in between. The CDR3 runs to 17 residues. Germline V gene lookup returns CDR1 SGHTA and CDR2 FQGNSA. The CDR3 protein is CASTPEGSLGGWAEAFF. CDR3 nucleotide sequence: TGTGCCAGCACCCCAGAGGGATCTCTTGGTGGTTGGGCTGAAGCTTTCTTT.